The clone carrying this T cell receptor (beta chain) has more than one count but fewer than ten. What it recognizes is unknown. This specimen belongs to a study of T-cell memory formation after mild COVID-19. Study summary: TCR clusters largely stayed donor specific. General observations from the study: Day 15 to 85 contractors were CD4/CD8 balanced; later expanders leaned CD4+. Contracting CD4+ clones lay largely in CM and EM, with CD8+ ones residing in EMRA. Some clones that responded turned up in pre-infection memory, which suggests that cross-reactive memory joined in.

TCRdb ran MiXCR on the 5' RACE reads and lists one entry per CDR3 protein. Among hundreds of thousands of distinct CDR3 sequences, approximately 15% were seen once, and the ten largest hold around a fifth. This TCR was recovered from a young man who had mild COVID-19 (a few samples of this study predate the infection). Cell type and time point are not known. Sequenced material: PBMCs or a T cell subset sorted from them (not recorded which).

The DNA for the CDR3 is TGTGCCAGCAGTTACGTTTCAGGCGGGCAGCCCCAGCATTTT. This translates into CASSYVSGGQPQHF. This chain links TRBV6-2 or TRBV6-3 with TRBJ1-5; D uncertain. The CDR3 totals 14 residues. Germline loops: CDR1 MNHEY, CDR2 SVGEGT. The V end was cut by 2 bases, the J end by 7 bases, with 12 bases between.